The T cell receptor beta chain under discussion was sequenced for a study of T cells after yellow fever vaccination. Findings and caveats of the study: Reappearance after the booster was observed for most primary-vaccination clones (about 97% CD4, roughly 90% CD8).

Template switching by 5'RACE produced TCR cDNA, adding a universal primer site and UMIs. Via MiXCR, TCRdb re-called the 5' RACE reads, giving one row per CDR3 protein. This sample carries approximately 550,000 distinct CDR3 sequences, about a fifth of them seen once, and the ten largest clones take more than 13%. As regards this clonotype: The antigen is not known.

The material was PBMCs, obtained 15 days after the yellow fever booster vaccination. The TCR comes from a man aged 25-40 years who received the YFV17D yellow fever vaccine.

CDR3 in amino acids: CASSPQSGTSYNEQFF. CDR3 coding DNA: TGTGCCAGCAGCCCCCAAAGCGGAACTTCCTACAATGAGCAGTTCTTC. The chain carries TRBV7-2 and TRBJ2-1, with D tentatively TRBD2 (5 bases). CDR1 SGHTA and CDR2 FQGNSA come from the germline V gene. Trimming shortened V by 5 bases and J by 1 base, and 15 bases separated the two germline ends. CDR3 length: 16 residues.